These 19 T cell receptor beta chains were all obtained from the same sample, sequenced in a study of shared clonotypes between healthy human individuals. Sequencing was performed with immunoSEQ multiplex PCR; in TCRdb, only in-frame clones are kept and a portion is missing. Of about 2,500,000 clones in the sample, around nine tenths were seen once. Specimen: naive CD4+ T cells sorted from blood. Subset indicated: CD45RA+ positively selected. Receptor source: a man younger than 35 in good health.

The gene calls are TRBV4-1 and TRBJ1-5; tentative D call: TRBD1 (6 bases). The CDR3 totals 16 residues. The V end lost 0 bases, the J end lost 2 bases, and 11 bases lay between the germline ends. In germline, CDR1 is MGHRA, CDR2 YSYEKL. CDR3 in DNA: TGCGCCAGCAGCCAAGAGGGGGGCGCGGGCAATCAGCCCCAGCATTTT. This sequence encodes CASSQEGGAGNQPQHF.

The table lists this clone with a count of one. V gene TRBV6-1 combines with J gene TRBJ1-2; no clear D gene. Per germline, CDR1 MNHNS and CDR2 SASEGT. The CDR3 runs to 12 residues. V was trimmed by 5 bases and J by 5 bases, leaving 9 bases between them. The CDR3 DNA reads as TGTGCCAGCAGTCCACTAAAATATGGCTACACCTTC. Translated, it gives CASSPLKYGYTF.

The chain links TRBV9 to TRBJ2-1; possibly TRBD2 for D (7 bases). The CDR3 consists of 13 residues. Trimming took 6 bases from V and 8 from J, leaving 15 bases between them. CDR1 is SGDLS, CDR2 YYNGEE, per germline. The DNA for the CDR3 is TGTGCCAGCACCGGGGGGCCCCCCCATGAGCAGTTCTTC. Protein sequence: CASTGGPPHEQFF.

For the CDR3, the DNA is TGTGCCAGCAGCTTAAATTCTATTAATCACTATGGCTACACCTTC. It specifies CASSLNSINHYGYTF. V gene TRBV7-9 combines with J gene TRBJ1-2; D gene uncertain. This CDR3 spans 15 amino acids. The V gene lost 2 bases and the J gene lost 3 bases, with 13 bases spanning the gap. Germline V gene sequence: CDR1 SEHNR, CDR2 FQNEAQ (reference sequence).

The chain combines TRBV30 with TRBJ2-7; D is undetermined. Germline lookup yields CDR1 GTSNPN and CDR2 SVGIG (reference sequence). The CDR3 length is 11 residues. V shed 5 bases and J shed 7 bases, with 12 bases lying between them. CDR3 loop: CAWGEGVEQYF. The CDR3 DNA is TGTGCCTGGGGGGAAGGCGTAGAGCAGTACTTC.

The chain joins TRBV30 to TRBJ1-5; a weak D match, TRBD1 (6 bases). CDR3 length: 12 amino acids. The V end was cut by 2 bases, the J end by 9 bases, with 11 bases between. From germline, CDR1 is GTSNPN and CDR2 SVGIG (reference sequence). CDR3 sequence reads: CAWSLQGSPQHF. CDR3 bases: TGTGCCTGGAGTTTACAGGGTTCGCCCCAGCATTTT. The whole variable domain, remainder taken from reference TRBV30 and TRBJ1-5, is SQTIHQWPATLVQPVGSPLSLECTVEGTSNPNLYWYRQAAGRGLQLLFYSVGIGQISSEVPQNLSASRPQDRQFILSSKKLLLSDSGFYLCAWSLQGSPQHFGDGTRLSIL.

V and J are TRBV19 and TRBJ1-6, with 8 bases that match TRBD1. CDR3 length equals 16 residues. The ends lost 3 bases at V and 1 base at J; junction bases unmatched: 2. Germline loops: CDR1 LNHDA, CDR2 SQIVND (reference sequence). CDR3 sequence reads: CASSIRDRSYNSPLHF. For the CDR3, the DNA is TGTGCCAGTAGTATCCGGGACAGGTCCTATAATTCACCCCTCCACTTT. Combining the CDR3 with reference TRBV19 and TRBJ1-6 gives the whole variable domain DGGITQSPKYLFRKEGQNVTLSCEQNLNHDAMYWYRQDPGQGLRLIYYSQIVNDFQKGDIAEGYSVSREKKESFPLTVTSAQKNPTAFYLCASSIRDRSYNSPLHFGNGTRLTVT.

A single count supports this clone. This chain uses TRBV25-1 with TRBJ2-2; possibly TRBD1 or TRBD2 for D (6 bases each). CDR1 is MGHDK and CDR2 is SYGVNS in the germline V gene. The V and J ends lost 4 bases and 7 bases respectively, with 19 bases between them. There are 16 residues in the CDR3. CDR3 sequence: CASSALPSGANGELFF. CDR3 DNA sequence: TGTGCCAGCAGTGCTCTTCCATCGGGGGCAAACGGGGAGCTGTTTTTT.

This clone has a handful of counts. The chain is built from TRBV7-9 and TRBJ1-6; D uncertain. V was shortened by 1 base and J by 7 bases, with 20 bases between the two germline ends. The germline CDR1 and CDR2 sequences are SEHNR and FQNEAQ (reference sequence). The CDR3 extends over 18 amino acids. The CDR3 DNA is TGTGCCAGCAGCTTAGTGGCATCGGGAAAGGTGGGGAATTCACCCCTCCACTTT. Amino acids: CASSLVASGKVGNSPLHF.

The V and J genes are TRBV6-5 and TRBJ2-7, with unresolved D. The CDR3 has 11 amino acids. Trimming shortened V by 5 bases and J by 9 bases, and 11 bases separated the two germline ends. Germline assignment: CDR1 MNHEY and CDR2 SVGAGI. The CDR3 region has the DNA TGTGCCAGCAGTGAACTCGATGGGCAGTACTTC. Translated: CASSELDGQYF.

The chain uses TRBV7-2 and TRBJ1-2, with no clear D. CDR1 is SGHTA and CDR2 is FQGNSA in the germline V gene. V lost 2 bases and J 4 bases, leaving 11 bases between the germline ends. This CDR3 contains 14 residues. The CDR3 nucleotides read TGTGCCAGCAGCTTAATAGTTGTTGGCTATGGCTACACCTTC. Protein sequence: CASSLIVVGYGYTF.

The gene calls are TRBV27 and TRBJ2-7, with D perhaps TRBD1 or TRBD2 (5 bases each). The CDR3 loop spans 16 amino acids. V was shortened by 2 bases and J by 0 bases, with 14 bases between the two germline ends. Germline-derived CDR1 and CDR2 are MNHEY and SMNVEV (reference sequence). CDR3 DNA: TGTGCCAGCAGTTTAGGGAGATGGGGGAGCTCCTACGAGCAGTACTTC. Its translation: CASSLGRWGSSYEQYF.

The CDR3 nucleotides are TGTGCCAGCAGCTTACGGGCGGGAGGGCCGCACGGGGAGCTGTTTTTT. Translating it yields CASSLRAGGPHGELFF. The chain has TRBV5-4 and TRBJ2-2, with 9 bases aligning to TRBD2. Germline V gene lookup returns CDR1 SGHNT and CDR2 YYREEE (reference sequence). Trimming took 2 bases from V and 7 from J; bases not matched to a gene: 9. The CDR3 loop spans 16 amino acids.

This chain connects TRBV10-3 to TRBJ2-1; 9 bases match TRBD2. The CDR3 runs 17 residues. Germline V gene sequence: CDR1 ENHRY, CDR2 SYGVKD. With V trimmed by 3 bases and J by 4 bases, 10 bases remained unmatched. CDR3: CAISDGLREGLYNEQFF. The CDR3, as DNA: TGTGCCATCAGTGATGGTTTGCGGGAGGGCCTTTACAATGAGCAGTTCTTC.

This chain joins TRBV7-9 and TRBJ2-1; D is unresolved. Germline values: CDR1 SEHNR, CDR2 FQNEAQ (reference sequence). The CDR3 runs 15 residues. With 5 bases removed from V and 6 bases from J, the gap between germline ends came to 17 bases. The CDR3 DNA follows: TGTGCCAGCAGCCCCGGTGAGATCGGCCCCAATGAGCAGTTCTTC. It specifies CASSPGEIGPNEQFF.

For the CDR3, the DNA is TGTGCCAGCAGCCAAGTTGGTGAGTGGAGGACTGAAGCTTTCTTT. The encoded protein is CASSQVGEWRTEAFF. The chain employs TRBV14 and TRBJ1-1, with D unresolved. The V end was cut by 1 base, the J end by 5 bases, with 14 bases between. The CDR3 has 15 residues. Germline V gene sequence: CDR1 SGHDN, CDR2 FVKESK.

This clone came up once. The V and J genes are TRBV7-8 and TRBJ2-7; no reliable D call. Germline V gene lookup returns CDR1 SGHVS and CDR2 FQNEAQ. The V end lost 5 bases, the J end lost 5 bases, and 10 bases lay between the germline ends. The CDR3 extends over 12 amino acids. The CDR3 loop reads CASSPLEDEQYF. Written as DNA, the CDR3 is TGTGCCAGCAGCCCCCTAGAAGACGAGCAGTACTTC. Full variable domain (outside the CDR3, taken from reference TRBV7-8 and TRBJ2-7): GAGVSQSPRYKVAKRGQDVALRCDPISGHVSLFWYQQALGQGPEFLTYFQNEAQLDKSGLPSDRFFAERPEGSVSTLKIQRTQQEDSAVYLCASSPLEDEQYFGPGTRLTVT.

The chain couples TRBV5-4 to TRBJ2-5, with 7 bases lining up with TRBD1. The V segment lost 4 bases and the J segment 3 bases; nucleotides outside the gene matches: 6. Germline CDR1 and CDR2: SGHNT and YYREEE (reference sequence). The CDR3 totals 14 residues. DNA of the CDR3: TGTGCCAGCAGCGGTACAGGGGATGAAGAGACCCAGTACTTC. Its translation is CASSGTGDEETQYF.

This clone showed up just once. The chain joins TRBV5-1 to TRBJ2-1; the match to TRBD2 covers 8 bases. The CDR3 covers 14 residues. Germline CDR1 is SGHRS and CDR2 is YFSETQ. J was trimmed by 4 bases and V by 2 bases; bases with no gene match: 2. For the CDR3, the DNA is TGCGCCAGCAGCTTACCGGGGGGGTACAATGAGCAGTTCTTC. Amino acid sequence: CASSLPGGYNEQFF.